Below, 9 T cell receptor beta chains from the same sample are listed, as sequenced in a study of brain metastases from non-small cell lung cancer. The repertoire was sequenced with immunoSEQ multiplex PCR; TCRdb's copy has only in-frame clones and lacks some. The repertoire includes around 1,400 clones, 70% to 85% of them detected once, and 15% to 20% sits in the top ten. What was sequenced was tissue from a brain metastasis. The receptors derive from a donor at least 40 years old with non-small cell lung cancer.

The rearrangement joins TRBV25-1 to TRBJ1-3; D perhaps matches TRBD1 (6 bases). From germline, CDR1 is MGHDK and CDR2 SYGVNS. The CDR3 runs to 15 residues. Trimming removed 0 bases at V and 2 bases at J, with 8 bases between. In nucleotides, the CDR3 is TGTGCCAGCAGTGAATACGCAGGGGCTGGAAACACCATATATTTT. Translated, it gives CASSEYAGAGNTIYF.

The chain employs TRBV5-6 and TRBJ2-5; D might be TRBD2 (5 bases). CDR1 is SGHDT, CDR2 YYEEEE, per germline. V lost 0 bases and J 5 bases, leaving 14 bases between the germline ends. The CDR3 runs 15 residues. CDR3 loop: CASSLVPRGYETQYF. For the CDR3, the DNA is TGTGCCAGCAGCTTGGTTCCTAGAGGGTACGAGACCCAGTACTTC.

V gene TRBV5-1 combines with J gene TRBJ1-3; tentatively, D is TRBD1 (5 bases). In germline, CDR1 is SGHRS, CDR2 YFSETQ. The CDR3 has 12 residues. Trimming removed 5 bases at V and 4 bases at J, with 7 bases between. The CDR3 loop is CASRGDGNTIYF. The CDR3 DNA reads TGCGCCAGCAGGGGGGACGGAAACACCATATATTTT.

This clone was detected a few times. This sequence joins TRBV11-3 and TRBJ2-1; D call uncertain. Germline V gene lookup returns CDR1 SGHNT and CDR2 YENEEA. The CDR3 spans 13 residues. Trimming took off 0 bases at V and 9 bases at J, with 9 bases between the two ends. The CDR3 region is CASSLDPWSEQFF. CDR3 DNA sequence: TGTGCCAGCAGCTTAGATCCATGGAGTGAGCAGTTCTTC.

The rearrangement joins TRBV21-1 to TRBJ2-1; the table's D gene call, TRBD2, was not cross checked with the DNA. TRBV21-1 is given as a pseudogene. The CDR3 has 13 residues. The CDR3 protein is CASSNGGDNEQFF. CDR3 DNA: TGTGCCAGCAGCAACGGGGGAGACAATGAGCAGTTCTTC.

The chain employs TRBV6-5 and TRBJ1-1; no clear D gene. CDR1 MNHEY and CDR2 SVGAGI come from the germline V gene. This CDR3 comprises 12 residues. Trimming took 8 bases from V and 4 from J, leaving 11 bases between them. CDR3 in DNA: TGTGCCAGCTCATCCGGGAGCACTGAAGCTTTCTTT. Amino acids: CASSSGSTEAFF.

The chain is built from TRBV18 and TRBJ2-5; possibly TRBD2 for D (5 bases). V shed 1 base and J shed 3 bases, with 6 bases lying between them. Germline V CDR1 and CDR2: KGHSH, LQKENI. The CDR3 length is 13 residues. The chain's CDR3 is CASSPQGEETQYF. CDR3 nucleotides: TGTGCCAGCTCACCACAGGGAGAAGAGACCCAGTACTTC.

V usage is TRBV6-5 and J usage is TRBJ1-5; D is unresolved. The V end lost 6 bases, the J end lost 0 bases, and 12 bases lay between the germline ends. Germline CDR1 reads MNHEY; CDR2 reads SVGAGI. The CDR3 runs 15 residues. CDR3 in DNA: TGTGCCAGCAGCCCAACAGATAATAGCAATCAGCCCCAGCATTTT. It translates to CASSPTDNSNQPQHF.

The rearrangement uses TRBV4-2 and TRBJ1-1; D not certain. Trimming stripped 4 bases from V and 5 bases from J, with 11 bases between. Germline CDR1 reads LGHNA; CDR2 reads YNFKEQ. The length of the CDR3 is 13 residues. The CDR3 DNA is TGTGCCAGCAGCCCGTCCTCGGGTACTGAAGCTTTCTTT. As protein: CASSPSSGTEAFF.